These 6 T cell receptor beta chains originate from one sample sequenced in a study of blood T cell repertoires in COVID-19. Repertoires were generated with immunoSEQ multiplex PCR, while TCRdb's copy carries only in-frame clones and drops some. The sample contains 200,000 to 250,000 clones, roughly 85% of which appear only once. The sample comprised PBMCs or T cells enriched from blood (not recorded which). These TCRs come from a woman aged 45 to 65 with acute COVID-19.

The chain carries TRBV11-2 and TRBJ2-5; TRBD1 agrees at 9 bases. The CDR3 covers 15 residues. From germline, CDR1 is SGHAT and CDR2 FQNNGV. The trim removed 0 bases at V and 5 bases at J, leaving 4 bases unmatched. The CDR3 here is CASSLEGTGWETQYF. CDR3 DNA sequence: TGTGCCAGCAGCTTAGAGGGGACAGGGTGGGAGACCCAGTACTTC.

The chain carries TRBV11-2 and TRBJ2-5; 11 bases fit TRBD2. Germline V gene data show CDR1 as SGHAT and CDR2 as FQNNGV. Trimming at V came to 5 bases and at J to 5 bases, leaving 7 bases not matched to a gene. CDR3 size: 15 residues. The CDR3 sequence is CASSIGLAGYETQYF. The CDR3 nucleotides read TGTGCCAGCAGCATAGGACTAGCGGGCTACGAGACCCAGTACTTC.

The genes are TRBV27 and TRBJ2-5; TRBD2 might be the D (5 bases). The CDR3 covers 14 residues. Looked up from germline, CDR1 is MNHEY and CDR2 is SMNVEV (reference sequence). V was pared by 7 bases and J by 5 bases, with 17 bases between. CDR3 nucleotides: TGTGCCAGCACCCCAAGGCTAGCTGGGGAGACCCAGTACTTC. This sequence encodes CASTPRLAGETQYF.

The rearrangement uses TRBV5-6 and TRBJ1-5, with 7 nucleotides matching TRBD1. Germline V gene sequence: CDR1 SGHDT, CDR2 YYEEEE. This CDR3 is built from 15 residues. Trimming removed 4 bases from V and 0 bases from J; junction bases left unmatched: 4. The CDR3, as DNA: TGTGCCAGCAGCGTGGGACAGTATAGCAATCAGCCCCAGCATTTT. The encoded protein is CASSVGQYSNQPQHF. Looking up the rest from reference TRBV5-6 and TRBJ1-5 gives the full variable domain: DAGVTQSPTHLIKTRGQQVTLRCSPKSGHDTVSWYQQALGQGPQFIFQYYEEEERQRGNFPDRFSGHQFPNYSSELNVNALLLGDSALYLCASSVGQYSNQPQHFGDGTRLSIL.

The chain has TRBV5-1 and TRBJ1-1, with a weak D call TRBD1 (5 bases). The germline CDR1 and CDR2 sequences are SGHRS and YFSETQ. This CDR3 has 13 amino acids. The V and J ends lost 3 bases and 0 bases respectively, with 6 bases between them. The CDR3 DNA reads TGCGCCAGCAGCTCACAGGTGAACACTGAAGCTTTCTTT. Translating gives CASSSQVNTEAFF.

This clone occurred a few times. The chain combines TRBV19 with TRBJ2-2; no firm D call. Germline V gives CDR1 LNHDA, CDR2 SQIVND (reference sequence). This CDR3 spans 14 amino acids. V was shortened by 7 bases and J by 1 base, with 10 bases between the two germline ends. This CDR3 is CASTQVGNTGELFF. The CDR3 DNA follows: TGTGCCAGTACCCAGGTGGGGAACACCGGGGAGCTGTTTTTT.